What follows describes a single TCR beta chain. Antigen specificity is unknown. The data were taken from a study of T cells expressing NK-cell markers. Study context: CD3+CD56+NKG2C+, CD3+CD56+NKG2C- and CD3+CD56-NKG2C+ T cells, once sorted, supplied the TCR beta repertoires. HCMV seropositivity characterized seven of the eight sequenced donors, and seronegativity one.

Germline loops: CDR1 SGHRS, CDR2 YFSETQ. The CDR3 contains 15 residues. UMIs were included in TCR beta cDNA generated by 5'RACE template switching. TCRdb re-called the 5' RACE reads and shows each CDR3 protein once, DNA omitted. This specimen shows some 120,000 distinct CDR3 sequences; the ten leading clones hold approximately 17%. Whole-study results and caveats: Over 5 donors carried dominant NKG2C+ clonotypes that made up roughly 1.0-8% of their CD8+ T cells.

The chain has TRBV5-1 and TRBJ2-3. The material sequenced was blood T cells: a sorted CD56 or NKG2C T cell subset, CD4+ or CD8+ T cells, or bulk PBMC T cells (not recorded which). This sequence originates from a woman between 18 and 70 years old in good health. The CDR3 spells CASSLGTTLGDTQYF.